Each of the 23 T cell receptor beta chains below was sequenced from the same sample in a study of T-cell memory formation after mild COVID-19. TCRdb redid the calling of the 5' RACE reads with MiXCR, one entry per CDR3 protein. This sample has approximately 560,000 distinct CDR3 sequences, with 15% to 20% found just once. Sequenced input: PBMCs or a T cell subset sorted from them (not recorded which). The receptors here all came from an adult woman who had mild COVID-19 (a few samples of this study predate the infection). Cell type and time point are not known.

DNA of the CDR3: TGTGCCAGCAGTCAAGGACAGGGGGACACCGGGGAGCTGTTTTTT. It yields the protein CASSQGQGDTGELFF. The J gene is TRBJ2-2, the V gene TRBV2; 10 nucleotides agree with TRBD1. Trimming at V came to 5 bases and at J to 3 bases, leaving 3 bases not matched to a gene. CDR1 and CDR2 (germline): SNHLY, FYNNEI. This CDR3 is built from 15 residues.

This clonotype was seen at least ten times. This chain joins TRBV20-1 and TRBJ1-1, with D possibly matching TRBD1 (6 bases). This CDR3 is built from 15 residues. V lost 6 bases to trimming and J lost 1 base, with 18 bases between them. Per germline, CDR1 DFQATT and CDR2 SNEGSKA (reference sequence). CDR3 sequence: CSAGGRVVRNTEAFF. The DNA for the CDR3 is TGCAGTGCCGGGGGCAGGGTGGTACGGAACACTGAAGCTTTCTTT.

This clonotype was counted a few times. The chain joins TRBV6-2 or TRBV6-3 to TRBJ2-1; D perhaps matches TRBD2 (5 bases). Germline CDR1 MNHEY, CDR2 SVGEGT. The CDR3 is 13 amino acids. V was clipped by 6 bases and J by 8 bases, with 14 bases between them. CDR3 region: CASRPTSIYEQFF. The CDR3 DNA follows: TGTGCCAGCAGACCCACTAGTATCTATGAGCAGTTCTTC.

The chain uses TRBV4-1 and TRBJ2-1; 10 nucleotides agree with TRBD2. Losses at the gene ends were 3 bases for V and 10 bases for J; bases not matched to a gene: 9. The germline V gene encodes CDR1 MGHRA and CDR2 YSYEKL. The CDR3 spans 15 residues. The CDR3 protein is CASSHPVAGGIEQFF. Here the CDR3 DNA reads TGCGCCAGCAGCCACCCCGTAGCGGGGGGAATAGAGCAGTTCTTC.

V and J are TRBV10-3 and TRBJ1-3, with a possible D match to TRBD1 (5 bases). Germline values: CDR1 ENHRY, CDR2 SYGVKD. The V end was cut by 5 bases, the J end by 0 bases, with 8 bases between. The CDR3 totals 14 residues. CDR3 amino acids: CAISYDSSGNTIYF. The CDR3 region has the DNA TGTGCCATCAGTTACGACAGCTCTGGAAACACCATATATTTT.

This clonotype has only a few counts. This chain uses TRBV19 with TRBJ1-5, with D unresolved. Germline V CDR1 and CDR2: LNHDA, SQIVND (reference sequence). V lost 4 bases and J lost 3, with 10 bases in between. CDR3 length: 14 amino acids. CDR3 amino acids: CASSNKGSNQPQHF. As DNA, the CDR3 is TGTGCCAGTAGTAATAAAGGGTCCAATCAGCCCCAGCATTTT.

This clonotype has just a few counts. This chain links TRBV20-1 with TRBJ1-5; D is uncertain. Germline V gene sequence: CDR1 DFQATT, CDR2 SNEGSKA (reference sequence). The CDR3 length is 16 residues. V was pared by 1 base and J by 0 bases, with 13 bases between. CDR3: CSARGQAILSNQPQHF. In nucleotides, the CDR3 is TGCAGTGCTAGAGGGCAGGCGATCCTTAGCAATCAGCCCCAGCATTTT.

The sample holds a few counts of this clonotype. The chain recombines TRBV3-1 with TRBJ1-5, with a possible D match to TRBD1 (5 bases). Between the trimmed V and J ends, which lost 3 bases and 5 bases, there was a span of 11 bases. Per the germline V gene, CDR1 is LGHDT and CDR2 is YNNKEL (reference sequence). The CDR3 loop spans 14 amino acids. The CDR3, as DNA: TGTGCCAGCAGCCACCGAGGGACGGATCAGCCCCAGCATTTT. Its protein is CASSHRGTDQPQHF. The whole variable domain, filled in from reference TRBV3-1 and TRBJ1-5, reads DTAVSQTPKYLVTQMGNDKSIKCEQNLGHDTMYWYKQDSKKFLKIMFSYNNKELIINETVPNRFSPKSPDKAHLNLHINSLELGDSAVYFCASSHRGTDQPQHFGDGTRLSIL.

The rearrangement uses TRBV10-3 and TRBJ2-3; D is possibly TRBD1 or TRBD2 (6 bases each). Trimming stripped 3 bases from V and 0 bases from J, with 13 bases between. This CDR3 comprises 16 residues. CDR1 and CDR2 from the germline V gene are ENHRY and SYGVKD. DNA of the CDR3: TGTGCCATCAGTGAAGAACGGGGGCCTAGCACAGATACGCAGTATTTT. Amino acids: CAISEERGPSTDTQYF.

This clonotype has only a few counts. The chain combines TRBV7-9 with TRBJ1-6; the match to TRBD1 covers 8 bases. The CDR3 has 15 residues. CDR1 is SEHNR, CDR2 FQNEAQ, per germline (reference sequence). V lost 6 bases to trimming and J lost 7 bases; unmatched junction nucleotides: 8. CDR3 loop: CASRETGGTNSPLHF. The CDR3, as DNA: TGTGCCAGCAGGGAAACAGGGGGTACAAATTCACCCCTCCACTTT.

There are a few counts of this clonotype. The CDR3 sequence is CASSYRRTGSSNEQFF. The DNA of the CDR3 is TGTGCCAGCAGTTACCGGCGTACAGGGAGTAGCAATGAGCAGTTCTTC. The chain combines TRBV6-5 with TRBJ2-1; weak D call: TRBD1 (6 bases). This CDR3 region has 16 residues. Deletions cut 2 bases from V and 6 bases from J, with 17 bases between. Germline CDR1 is MNHEY and CDR2 is SVGAGI.

This clonotype has a handful of counts. J is TRBJ2-7 and V is TRBV18, with D possibly being TRBD1 or TRBD2 (5 bases each). This CDR3 has 13 amino acids. Germline V gene lookup returns CDR1 KGHSH and CDR2 LQKENI. The V end lost 6 bases, the J end lost 3 bases, and 12 bases lay between the germline ends. For the CDR3, the DNA is TGTGCCAGCTCCCCCATGGGGGTCTACGAGCAGTACTTC. Its translation is CASSPMGVYEQYF. Supplemented by reference TRBV18 and TRBJ2-7, the full variable domain reads NAGVMQNPRHLVRRRGQEARLRCSPMKGHSHVYWYRQLPEEGLKFMVYLQKENIIDESGMPKERFSAEFPKEGPSILRIQQVVRGDSAAYFCASSPMGVYEQYFGPGTRLTVT.

The J gene is TRBJ2-2, the V gene TRBV24-1, with a weak D call TRBD2 (7 bases). Looked up from germline, CDR1 is KGHDR and CDR2 is SFDVKD. The CDR3 sequence is 17 residues long. With 0 bases removed from V and 5 bases from J, the gap between germline ends came to 15 bases. The CDR3 coding sequence is TGTGCCACCAGTGATTTGCAGGGGAGGGGGATGACCGGGGAGCTGTTTTTT. Translating gives CATSDLQGRGMTGELFF.

This rearrangement joins TRBV23-1 to TRBJ2-7, with a tentative D call TRBD1 (5 bases). TRBV23-1 is an ORF, and what it does is uncertain. The CDR3 has 17 residues. V was pared by 4 bases and J by 2 bases, with 21 bases between. CDR3 loop: CASSLLGDSLCTYEQYF. CDR3 nucleotides: TGCGCCAGCAGTCTCCTTGGAGACAGCTTATGCACCTACGAGCAGTACTTC.

CDR3 residues: CSASYTDTQYF. DNA of the CDR3: TGCAGTGCTTCCTACACAGATACGCAGTATTTT. This chain connects TRBV20-1 to TRBJ2-3; no reliable D call. This CDR3 is built from 11 residues. Germline V lookup: CDR1 DFQATT, CDR2 SNEGSKA (reference sequence). The ends were cut back, 5 bases at V and 2 bases at J, with 5 bases in the middle.

CDR3 region: CASSLTGSNEQFF. CDR3 DNA: TGTGCCAGCAGCTTAACAGGGTCAAATGAGCAGTTCTTC. The chain employs TRBV7-8 and TRBJ2-1; tentatively, D is TRBD1 (6 bases). V was shortened by 2 bases and J by 7 bases, with 9 bases between the two germline ends. The CDR3 runs 13 residues. Germline CDR1 reads SGHVS; CDR2 reads FQNEAQ.

The CDR3 DNA reads TGTGCCCTCGACACGCAGCGAGGGGGACCCTACGAGCAGTACTTC. Translated: CALDTQRGGPYEQYF. The chain couples TRBV30 to TRBJ2-7; D perhaps matches TRBD1 (6 bases). This CDR3 spans 15 amino acids. Germline assignment: CDR1 GTSNPN and CDR2 SVGIG (reference sequence). V was cut by 8 bases and J by 2 bases, with 22 bases left in between.

V usage is TRBV6-2 or TRBV6-3 and J usage is TRBJ1-1; D is uncertain. This CDR3 is built from 11 residues. In germline, CDR1 is MNHEY, CDR2 SVGEGT. Deletions cut 5 bases from V and 4 bases from J, with 5 bases between. CDR3 sequence: CASSHFTEAFF. The CDR3 coding sequence is TGTGCCAGCAGTCACTTCACTGAAGCTTTCTTT.

The chain joins TRBV5-6 to TRBJ2-5; TRBD1 is a possible D gene (6 bases). Germline V lookup: CDR1 SGHDT, CDR2 YYEEEE. Trimming left V 2 bases short and J 1 base short, with 9 bases between. The CDR3 consists of 14 residues. The CDR3 loop reads CASSFGTIQETQYF. CDR3 DNA: TGTGCCAGCAGCTTTGGGACAATCCAAGAGACCCAGTACTTC. The full variable domain, with the rest looked up from reference TRBV5-6 and TRBJ2-5, is DAGVTQSPTHLIKTRGQQVTLRCSPKSGHDTVSWYQQALGQGPQFIFQYYEEEERQRGNFPDRFSGHQFPNYSSELNVNALLLGDSALYLCASSFGTIQETQYFGPGTRLLVL.

This clonotype was detected a few times. The J gene is TRBJ1-4, the V gene TRBV6-5; D is ambiguous. V was clipped by 10 bases and J by 2 bases, with 20 bases between them. The CDR3 consists of 16 residues. The germline V gene has CDR1 MNHEY and CDR2 SVGAGI. The CDR3 sequence: CATKHRVFGTNEKLFF. In nucleotides, the CDR3 is TGTGCCACCAAGCACCGGGTTTTTGGCACTAATGAAAAACTGTTTTTT.

The genes are TRBV7-3 and TRBJ2-1, with 12 bases lining up with TRBD2. Looked up from germline, CDR1 is SGHTA and CDR2 is FQGTGA. Trimming took 2 bases from V and 2 from J; bases not matched to a gene: 7. The CDR3 has 18 amino acids. Here the CDR3 reads CASSLDPASGRAYNEQFF. CDR3 bases: TGTGCCAGCAGCTTAGATCCCGCTAGCGGGAGGGCCTACAATGAGCAGTTCTTC.

The chain carries TRBV3-1 and TRBJ2-1; TRBD2 aligns across 13 bases. Per the germline V gene, CDR1 is LGHDT and CDR2 is YNNKEL (reference sequence). Unmatched junction bases numbered 2, after V lost 0 bases and J lost 6 bases. The CDR3 extends over 16 amino acids. The CDR3, as DNA: TGTGCCAGCAGCCAAGATACTAGCGGGGGGGCCAATGAGCAGTTCTTC. As protein: CASSQDTSGGANEQFF.

The rearrangement links TRBV12-3 or TRBV12-4 to TRBJ1-2; tentatively, D is TRBD1 (6 bases). This CDR3 has 15 amino acids. Trimming shortened V by 4 bases and J by 2 bases, and 14 bases separated the two germline ends. This CDR3 reads CASSSRWGANYGYTF. In nucleotides, the CDR3 is TGTGCCAGCAGTTCGCGATGGGGGGCGAACTATGGCTACACCTTC.